This entry describes one T cell receptor beta chain. No antigen is known for it. Sequenced by immunoSEQ multiplex PCR; TCRdb stores in-frame clones only, minus some. The table has under 150,000 clones, 70% to 90% seen once. The CDR3 covers 11 residues. The germline V gene has CDR1 SNHLY and CDR2 FYNNEI. V was clipped by 6 bases and J by 12 bases; unmatched bases: 6. This specimen belongs to a study of Ad26.COV2.S vaccination and SARS-CoV-2 variants. Study-wide findings and caveats: Marked by substantial breadth, spike-specific CD8+ and CD4+ T cell responses were reportedly seen after vaccination. Spike-specific TCR breadth in vaccine recipients exceeded that seen in placebo recipients.

This clonotype originated in a human donor who had recovered from COVID-19. The chain employs TRBV2 and TRBJ1-2; 8 positions match TRBD1. Here the sequenced sample was peripheral blood, taken after recovery from COVID-19. The CDR3 region has the DNA TGTGCCAGCAGCCCTGGACAGGGAGACACCTTC. Translated, it gives CASSPGQGDTF.